The 10 T cell receptor beta chains below were found in one sample sequenced in a study of CD8 T cells in ankylosing spondylitis. TCRdb re-called the 5' RACE reads with MiXCR, one entry per CDR3 protein. The table shows 200,000 to 300,000 distinct CDR3 sequences, with 8% to 10% occurring only once. The sequenced sample was blood, either unsorted or a sorted T cell fraction (not recorded which). The receptor source for this set is a female donor with ankylosing spondylitis or in good health (not recorded which).

This chain uses TRBV25-1 with TRBJ2-3; possibly TRBD2 for D (6 bases). The germline gives CDR1 MGHDK, CDR2 SYGVNS. There are 14 residues in the CDR3. V lost 7 bases and J 5 bases, leaving 16 bases between the germline ends. The CDR3 nucleotides are TGTGCCAGCACCACTGCGGGGAGGAGAGATACGCAGTATTTT. Residues: CASTTAGRRDTQYF. Using reference TRBV25-1 and TRBJ2-3 for the parts outside the CDR3, the full variable domain is EADIYQTPRYLVIGTGKKITLECSQTMGHDKMYWYQQDPGMELHLIHYSYGVNSTEKGDLSSESTVSRIRTEHFPLTLESARPSHTSQYLCASTTAGRRDTQYFGPGTRLTVL.

This clonotype was observed many times. This chain joins TRBV12-3 or TRBV12-4 and TRBJ2-7; weak D call: TRBD1 (5 bases). CDR3 length: 12 residues. Trimming took off 3 bases at V and 7 bases at J, with 10 bases between the two ends. This chain's CDR3 is CASSFRGGEQYF. The CDR3 DNA is TGTGCCAGCAGTTTTAGGGGCGGAGAGCAGTACTTC.

This clonotype was seen at least ten times. The chain recombines TRBV6-1 with TRBJ2-3; D is perhaps TRBD2 (6 bases). The CDR3 extends over 14 amino acids. Germline V gene data show CDR1 as MNHNS and CDR2 as SASEGT. Trimming shortened V by 5 bases and J by 6 bases, and 15 bases separated the two germline ends. The chain's CDR3 is CASSPGPLADTQYF. The CDR3 nucleotides read TGTGCCAGCAGTCCCGGGCCCCTAGCGGATACGCAGTATTTT.

This clonotype was observed at least ten times. This chain joins TRBV9 and TRBJ2-2, with D perhaps TRBD1 (5 bases). Trimming took 3 bases from V and 0 from J, leaving 15 bases between them. From germline, CDR1 is SGDLS and CDR2 YYNGEE. The CDR3 runs to 17 residues. Here the CDR3 reads CASSATQVYANTGELFF. For the CDR3, the DNA is TGTGCCAGCAGCGCAACACAGGTTTACGCGAACACCGGGGAGCTGTTTTTT.

This clonotype was counted many times. Here the CDR3 DNA reads TGTGCCAGCAGCAACTACCTTCAAGCGGGAGTGAGTACCGGGGAGCTGTTTTTT. This encodes CASSNYLQAGVSTGELFF. The chain uses TRBV5-6 and TRBJ2-2; 8 nucleotides align to TRBD2. After removal of 4 bases from V and 5 bases from J, the junction contained 16 bases not matched to a gene. Germline V gives CDR1 SGHDT, CDR2 YYEEEE. The CDR3 is 18 residues long.

This clonotype has ten or more counts. The CDR3 loop is CASSLGAESYYEQYF. The CDR3 DNA sequence: TGTGCCAGCAGCTTGGGTGCGGAGTCCTATTACGAGCAGTACTTC. The V call is TRBV5-4, the J call TRBJ2-7; unclear D gene. The CDR3 spans 15 residues. The V gene's germline CDR1 is SGHNT and CDR2 YYREEE (reference sequence). Trimming took 0 bases from V and 4 from J, leaving 14 bases between them.

This clonotype was picked up many times. J is TRBJ2-1 and V is TRBV6-5; 8 bases line up with TRBD2. Germline CDR1 is MNHEY and CDR2 is SVGAGI. The J segment lost 7 bases and the V segment lost 4 bases, leaving 6 bases of the junction unmatched. The CDR3 length is 14 residues. CDR3 sequence reads: CASSFAGGRNEQFF. The CDR3 nucleotides read TGTGCCAGCAGTTTTGCGGGAGGCAGAAATGAGCAGTTCTTC.

This clonotype appeared many times. The J gene is TRBJ1-2, the V gene TRBV7-9; unclear D gene. Between the trimmed V and J ends, which lost 1 base and 4 bases, there was a span of 13 bases. The CDR3 length is 15 residues. Germline loops: CDR1 SEHNR, CDR2 FQNEAQ (reference sequence). This CDR3 reads CASSLGAGSLYGYTF. CDR3 sequence (DNA): TGTGCCAGCAGCTTAGGGGCTGGGAGCCTCTATGGCTACACCTTC.

This clonotype was picked up many times. The chain links TRBV28 to TRBJ2-2, with TRBD1 identical over 8 bases. V was clipped by 8 bases and J by 7 bases; unmatched bases: 6. The CDR3 is 13 residues long. Germline CDR1 is MDHEN and CDR2 is SYDVKM. This chain's CDR3 is CASRTGLIGELFF. The CDR3, as DNA: TGTGCCAGCCGGACAGGGTTGATCGGGGAGCTGTTTTTT.

This clonotype appeared many times. The chain has TRBV6-5 and TRBJ2-7, with D perhaps matching TRBD1 (5 bases). Germline-derived CDR1 and CDR2 are MNHEY and SVGAGI. With 2 bases removed from V and 3 bases from J, the gap between germline ends came to 11 bases. The CDR3 is 14 amino acids. CDR3 coding DNA: TGTGCCAGCAGTTACAGGGGTTCCTTCTACGAGCAGTACTTC. Translation gives CASSYRGSFYEQYF.